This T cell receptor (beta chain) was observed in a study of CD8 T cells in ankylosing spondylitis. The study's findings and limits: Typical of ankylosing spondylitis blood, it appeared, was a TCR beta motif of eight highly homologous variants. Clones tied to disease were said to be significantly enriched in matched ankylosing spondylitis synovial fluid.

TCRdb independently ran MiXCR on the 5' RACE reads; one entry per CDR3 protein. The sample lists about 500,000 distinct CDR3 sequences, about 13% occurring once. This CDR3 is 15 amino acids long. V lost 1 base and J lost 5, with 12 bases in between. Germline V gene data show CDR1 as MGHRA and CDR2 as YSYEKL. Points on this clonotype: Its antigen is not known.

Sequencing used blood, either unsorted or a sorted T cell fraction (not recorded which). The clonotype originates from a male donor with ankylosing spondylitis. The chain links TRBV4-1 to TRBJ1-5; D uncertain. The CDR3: CASSQVAVGDQPQHF. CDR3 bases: TGCGCCAGCAGCCAAGTCGCCGTCGGGGATCAGCCCCAGCATTTT.